This T cell receptor (beta chain) was recovered during a study of early T cells in non-severe SARS-CoV-2 infection. Study at large: Investigators sequenced bulk RNA drawn from unsorted whole blood, and chains remained unpaired.

The library protocol tagged individual cDNA molecules with unique molecular identifiers. TCRdb fed the 5' RACE reads into MiXCR, producing one record per CDR3 protein. The repertoire holds 35,000 to 45,000 distinct CDR3 sequences, with roughly 8% as singletons. This clonotype has just a few counts. Its specificity is unknown. Study observations and caveats: Matches to VDJdb favored anti-spike CD8 responses and missed private and CD4 specificities.

The CDR3 has 15 amino acids. Per germline, CDR1 MDHEN and CDR2 SYDVKM. The V end was cut by 6 bases, the J end by 0 bases, with 12 bases between. The receptor was derived from an adult who was a healthcare worker with PCR-confirmed SARS-CoV-2 infection or an uninfected control (not recorded which). The material was whole blood, obtained at baseline. The genes are TRBV28 and TRBJ2-1; D perhaps matches TRBD1 (6 bases). The DNA for the CDR3 is TGTGCCAGCAGCCGGGCAGGGGTCTCCTACAATGAGCAGTTCTTC. Protein product: CASSRAGVSYNEQFF.